This T cell receptor (beta chain) was captured by sequencing in a study of cytomegalovirus exposure and HLA in healthy donors. Study in general: The Caucasian-associated ancestry cluster contained 81% of the approximately 430 genotyped donors. Study results and caveats: In an earlier analysis, about 87% or about 30%: the productive usage of most TCR beta V segments. Fewer N-insertions (relative to the approximately 670-donor mean) were reportedly seen in an Asian-associated ancestry cluster in a later analysis.

Amplification used 60 Vbeta primers and 13 Jbeta primers. The table came from immunoSEQ multiplex PCR; TCRdb's copy has only in-frame clones and leaves some out. The sample table sets out 40,000 to 60,000 clones. After removal of 2 bases from V and 4 bases from J, the junction contained 2 bases not matched to a gene. The germline V gene has CDR1 SGHRS and CDR2 YFSETQ. CDR3 length equals 13 residues. A word on this clone: The antigen remains unidentified.

The rearrangement links TRBV5-1 to TRBJ2-5; 7 nucleotides match TRBD1. The sequenced sample was PBMCs. The clonotype originates from a female donor in good health and CMV-seronegative. CDR3 sequence: CASSLSGGETQYF. The CDR3 nucleotides read TGCGCCAGCAGCTTATCAGGGGGAGAGACCCAGTACTTC.